The clone carrying this T cell receptor (beta chain) was found a few times. Its antigen is undetermined. These data are taken from a study of T cells after yellow fever vaccination. General study points: Researchers cautioned that FACS-sorted repertoires could harbor abundant clonotypes contaminating from the bulk population.

With 4 bases clipped from V and 5 bases from J, the junction kept 5 bases outside the gene matches. This CDR3 spans 14 amino acids. Per the germline V gene, CDR1 is SGHRS and CDR2 is YFSETQ. TCRdb ran MiXCR on the 5' RACE reads and lists one entry per CDR3 protein. This table has over 300,000 distinct CDR3 sequences, around 7% appearing once. The sequences come from PBMCs, collected roughly 47 days after the first yellow fever vaccination. This chain links TRBV5-1 with TRBJ2-3; 9 bases match TRBD1. The TCR was taken from a man aged 18 to 29 who received the YFV17D yellow fever vaccine. The CDR3 DNA follows: TGCGCCAGCAGCAAAGGGACAGGGAAAGATACGCAGTATTTT. Amino acid sequence: CASSKGTGKDTQYF.